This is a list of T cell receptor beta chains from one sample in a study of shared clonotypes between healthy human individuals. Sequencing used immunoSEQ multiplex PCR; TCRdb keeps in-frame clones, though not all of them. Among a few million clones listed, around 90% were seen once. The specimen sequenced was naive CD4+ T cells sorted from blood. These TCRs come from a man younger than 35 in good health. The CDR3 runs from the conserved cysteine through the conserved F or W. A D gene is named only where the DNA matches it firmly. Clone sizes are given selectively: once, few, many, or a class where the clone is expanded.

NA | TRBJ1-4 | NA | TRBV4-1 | CASSQARLEKLFF | TGCGCCAGCAGCCAAGCTCGTCTAGAAAAACTGTTTTTT
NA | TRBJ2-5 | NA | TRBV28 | CASSLGTETQYF | TGTGCCAGCAGTTTGGGCACCGAGACCCAGTACTTC
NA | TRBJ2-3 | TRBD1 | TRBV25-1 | CASTGHFGTGVTDTQYF | TGTGCCAGCACGGGACATTTCGGGACAGGAGTTACAGATACGCAGTATTTT
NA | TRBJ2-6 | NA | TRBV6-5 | CASRDPGANVLTF | TGTGCCAGCAGGGACCCTGGGGCCAACGTCCTGACTTTC
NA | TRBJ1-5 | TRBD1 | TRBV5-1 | CASSSQGLGQPQHF | TGCGCCAGCAGCTCACAGGGGTTAGGGCAGCCCCAGCATTTT
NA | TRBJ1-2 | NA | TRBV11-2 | CASSLNGDFDHRF | TGTGCCAGCAGCTTAAACGGGGATTTTGACCACCGCTTC
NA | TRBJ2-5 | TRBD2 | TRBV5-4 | CASRSDGGGGETQYF | TGTGCCAGCAGATCCGACGGCGGGGGTGGAGAGACCCAGTACTTC
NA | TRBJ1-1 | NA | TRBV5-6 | CASSDRRTFEAFF | TGTGCCAGCAGCGACCGACGGACCTTTGAAGCTTTCTTT
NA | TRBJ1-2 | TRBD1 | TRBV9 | CASSGTTGTTDYGYTF | TGTGCCAGCAGCGGAACGACAGGGACTACCGACTATGGCTACACCTTC
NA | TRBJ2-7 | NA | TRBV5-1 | CASSLELATVSYEQYF | TGCGCCAGCAGCTTGGAACTTGCGACAGTTTCCTACGAGCAGTACTTC
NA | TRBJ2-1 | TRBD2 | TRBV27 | CASSPIVSGRTFGEQFF | TGTGCCAGCAGTCCGATAGTAAGCGGGAGAACGTTCGGTGAGCAGTTCTTC
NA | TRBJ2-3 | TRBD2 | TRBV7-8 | CASSPLGGGPGDTQYF | TGTGCCAGCAGCCCCCTCGGCGGGGGGCCGGGGGATACGCAGTATTTT
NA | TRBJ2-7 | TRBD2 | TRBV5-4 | CASSLGEGSPFYEQYF | TGTGCCAGCAGCTTGGGGGAGGGTAGCCCTTTCTACGAGCAGTACTTC
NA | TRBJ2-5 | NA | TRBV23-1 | CASSQYARGETQYF | TGCGCCAGCAGTCAATATGCCCGCGGAGAGACCCAGTACTTC
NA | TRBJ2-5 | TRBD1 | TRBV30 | CAWSVLGQGKETQYF | TGTGCCTGGAGTGTACTTGGACAGGGGAAAGAGACCCAGTACTTC
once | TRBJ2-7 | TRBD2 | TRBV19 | CASKAGTTIYEQYF | TGTGCCAGTAAGGCCGGGACTACCATCTACGAGCAGTACTTC
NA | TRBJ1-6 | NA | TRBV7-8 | CASSPARDSPLHF | TGTGCCAGCAGCCCAGCCCGAGATTCACCCCTCCACTTT
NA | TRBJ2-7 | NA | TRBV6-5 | CASSDTSQGTYEQYF | TGTGCCAGCAGCGATACGTCGCAGGGGACCTACGAGCAGTACTTC
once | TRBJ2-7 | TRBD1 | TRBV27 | CASASLALDRSTYEQYF | TGTGCCAGCGCCAGTCTGGCCCTGGACAGGTCAACCTACGAGCAGTACTTC
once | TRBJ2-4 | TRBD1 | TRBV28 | CASSSTGAPAKNIQYF | TGTGCCAGCAGTTCGACAGGGGCCCCAGCCAAAAACATTCAGTACTTC
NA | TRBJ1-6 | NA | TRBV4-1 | CASSQEGDRNSPLHF | TGCGCCAGCAGCCAAGAGGGGGATCGGAATTCACCCCTCCACTTT
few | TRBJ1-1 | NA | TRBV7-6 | CASSPWQGGKNTEAFF | TGTGCCAGCAGCCCCTGGCAGGGAGGAAAGAACACTGAAGCTTTCTTT
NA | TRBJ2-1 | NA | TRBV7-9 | CASSLYSGWDNEQFF | TGTGCCAGCAGCTTATACAGTGGCTGGGACAATGAGCAGTTCTTC
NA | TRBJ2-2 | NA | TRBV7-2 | CASSLRLVGTGELFF | TGTGCCAGCAGCTTACGACTAGTAGGCACCGGGGAGCTGTTTTTT